The 19 T cell receptor beta chains below all came from one sample that was sequenced in a study of TIL therapy for anti-PD-1-resistant metastatic lung cancer. Time point of the sample: pre-treatment sample, taken before nivolumab and TIL therapy. Tumor tissue came from excised metastases, mostly pleural nodules or supraclavicular lymph nodes. Sequencing used immunoSEQ v3. The protocol was immunoSEQ multiplex PCR, while the TCRdb copy is restricted to in-frame clones and leaves out a portion. The profile shows about 95,000 clones, less than 70% of them singletons. The sample here was tumor tissue, taken at baseline. These receptors were taken from a person between 25 and 79 years old with non-small cell lung cancer.

In its sample, this clone was seen a few times. The chain uses TRBV18 and TRBJ1-4; maybe TRBD1 (5 bases). Trimming took 2 bases from V and 0 from J, leaving 10 bases between them. CDR3 length: 16 residues. Germline assignment: CDR1 KGHSH and CDR2 LQKENI. The CDR3, as DNA: TGTGCCAGCTCACCAACAGGAGCTGCAACTAATGAAAAACTGTTTTTT. Protein product: CASSPTGAATNEKLFF.

The chain has TRBV5-5 and TRBJ2-1; 9 bases align to TRBD1. Germline-derived CDR1 and CDR2 are SGHKS and YYEKEE (reference sequence). Germline trimming cut 6 bases from V and 9 bases from J; bases unmatched to any gene: 10. The CDR3 has 14 amino acids. Here the CDR3 reads CASIPGTGRSEQFF. The CDR3 coding sequence is TGTGCCAGCATCCCCGGGACAGGGAGGAGTGAGCAGTTCTTC.

The chain joins TRBV7-8 to TRBJ2-5; 11 bases agree with TRBD2. Germline trimming cut 5 bases from V and 3 bases from J; bases unmatched to any gene: 11. Looked up from germline, CDR1 is SGHVS and CDR2 is FQNEAQ. This CDR3 comprises 17 residues. DNA for the CDR3: TGTGCCAGCAGCCAAAGAGCGACTAGCGGGACAGAAGAGACCCAGTACTTC. Its translation: CASSQRATSGTEETQYF.

The chain is built from TRBV7-2 and TRBJ1-5, with 8 bases identical to TRBD1. The length of the CDR3 is 15 residues. Germline V gene data show CDR1 as SGHTA and CDR2 as FQGNSA. The J segment lost 3 bases and the V segment lost 5 bases, leaving 6 bases of the junction unmatched. The CDR3 loop is CASSGTGGLNQPQHF. CDR3 in DNA: TGTGCCAGCAGCGGTACAGGGGGACTCAATCAGCCCCAGCATTTT.

The gene calls are TRBV21-1 and TRBJ2-1. TRBV21-1 corresponds to a pseudogene. CDR3 length equals 16 residues. DNA of the CDR3: TGTGCCAGCAGCAAGCGCCCGGGGCTGTCCTACAATGAGCAGTTCTTC. It yields the protein CASSKRPGLSYNEQFF.

This clone qualifies as medium-sized (0.01 to 0.1%). The chain employs TRBV7-9 and TRBJ2-2, with 11 bases fitting TRBD2. The CDR3 is 18 amino acids. V lost 0 bases, J lost 4 bases, and 7 bases stayed unmatched. The germline V gene encodes CDR1 SEHNR and CDR2 FQNEAQ (reference sequence). The chain's CDR3 is CASSLAVLAGAVTGELFF. The CDR3 DNA follows: TGTGCCAGCAGCTTAGCGGTACTAGCGGGAGCGGTCACCGGGGAGCTGTTTTTT.

Only one count was recorded for this clone. The chain links TRBV19 to TRBJ2-2, with D possibly being TRBD1 or TRBD2 (6 bases each). Germline loops: CDR1 LNHDA, CDR2 SQIVND (reference sequence). This CDR3 has 16 amino acids. Trimming left V 7 bases short and J 0 bases short, with 15 bases between. CDR3 sequence reads: CASTRGRDSNTGELFF. The CDR3 DNA sequence: TGTGCCAGTACCCGGGGGCGGGACTCGAACACCGGGGAGCTGTTTTTT.

This clone was detected once. The rearrangement uses TRBV19 and TRBJ2-7; the D is unclear. Germline assignment: CDR1 LNHDA and CDR2 SQIVND (reference sequence). Trimming cost V 5 bases and J 3 bases, with 20 bases left between them. This CDR3 is 16 amino acids long. The CDR3 coding sequence is TGTGCCAGTAGTCGGTTTGTGGGCAGAGGCGACTACGAGCAGTACTTC. This translates into CASSRFVGRGDYEQYF.

This clone has a handful of counts. CDR3 DNA: TGTGCCAGCAGCCCCGGTGAGGGGTTCGGCGGGGAGCTGTTTTTT. Translated, it gives CASSPGEGFGGELFF. The chain combines TRBV6-5 with TRBJ2-2; the D gene could be TRBD1 or TRBD2 (5 bases each). Germline CDR1 is MNHEY and CDR2 is SVGAGI. The CDR3 runs 15 residues. V gave up 6 bases and J gave up 7 bases, with 18 bases separating them.

This clone was found a few times. V is TRBV7-9 and J is TRBJ2-6; D is ambiguous. Trimming shortened V by 1 base and J by 0 bases, and 7 bases separated the two germline ends. CDR1 SEHNR and CDR2 FQNEAQ come from the germline V gene (reference sequence). The CDR3 totals 16 residues. CDR3 protein: CASSLGSVSGANVLTF. The CDR3 DNA reads TGTGCCAGCAGCTTAGGGTCGGTCTCTGGGGCCAACGTCCTGACTTTC.

The chain recombines TRBV5-1 with TRBJ2-3; TRBD1 might be the D (7 bases). V lost 1 base, J lost 4 bases, and 10 bases lay in between. CDR3 size: 14 residues. Germline-derived CDR1 and CDR2 are SGHRS and YFSETQ. The CDR3: CASSLQGEADTQYF. The CDR3 region has the DNA TGCGCCAGCAGCTTGCAGGGGGAGGCAGATACGCAGTATTTT.

This clone rates as medium-sized. The chain is built from TRBV6-1 and TRBJ2-1; D is possibly TRBD1 (7 bases). This CDR3 contains 13 residues. V gave up 3 bases and J gave up 10 bases, with 13 bases separating them. The germline CDR1 and CDR2 sequences are MNHNS and SASEGT. The CDR3 reads CASSETGRNEQFF. The CDR3 nucleotides are TGTGCCAGCAGTGAGACAGGGAGGAACGAGCAGTTCTTC.

This clone was picked up a small number of times. The chain has TRBV4-1 and TRBJ1-4, with 8 bases fitting TRBD1. V lost 3 bases, J lost 1 base, and 10 bases stayed unmatched. The CDR3 extends over 18 amino acids. Per germline, CDR1 MGHRA and CDR2 YSYEKL. In DNA, the CDR3 is TGCGCCAGCAGCCACGGCCGGACAGGGATCAGAACTAATGAAAAACTGTTTTTT. It translates to CASSHGRTGIRTNEKLFF.

The chain links TRBV3-1 (or the pseudogene TRBV3-2) to TRBJ1-5; D gene unclear. Germline lookup yields CDR1 LGHDT and CDR2 YNNKEL (reference sequence). This CDR3 contains 13 residues. With 3 bases removed from V and 5 bases from J, the gap between germline ends came to 8 bases. CDR3 amino acids: CASSQGSYQPQHF. DNA of the CDR3: TGTGCCAGCAGCCAGGGTTCCTATCAGCCCCAGCATTTT.

The rearrangement uses TRBV29-1 and TRBJ2-1, with 7 bases that match TRBD2. CDR1 and CDR2 (germline): SQVTM, ANQGSEA. The CDR3 has 14 amino acids. V shed 4 bases, J shed 2 bases, and the junction held 5 bases outside the gene matches. CDR3 sequence: CSVAQRGPYNEQFF. CDR3 nucleotide sequence: TGCAGCGTTGCCCAGCGGGGTCCCTACAATGAGCAGTTCTTC.

This rearrangement joins TRBV5-6 to TRBJ1-2, with D uncertain. The germline gives CDR1 SGHDT, CDR2 YYEEEE. V gave up 0 bases and J gave up 8 bases, with 8 bases separating them. The CDR3 is 12 amino acids. In nucleotides, the CDR3 is TGTGCCAGCAGCTTGGACGCTCTCGGCTACACCTTC. It encodes CASSLDALGYTF. Filled out from reference TRBV5-6 and TRBJ1-2, the complete variable domain reads DAGVTQSPTHLIKTRGQQVTLRCSPKSGHDTVSWYQQALGQGPQFIFQYYEEEERQRGNFPDRFSGHQFPNYSSELNVNALLLGDSALYLCASSLDALGYTFGSGTRLTVV.

This sequence joins TRBV28 and TRBJ2-3; unclear D gene. The CDR3 is 12 amino acids. The germline gives CDR1 MDHEN, CDR2 SYDVKM. Trimming removed 5 bases from V and 5 bases from J, with 8 bases in between. The CDR3 loop reads CASSLTLDTQYF. CDR3 nucleotides: TGTGCCAGCAGTCTTACGTTAGATACGCAGTATTTT.

The chain employs TRBV5-1 and TRBJ2-5; D gene uncertain. This CDR3 contains 13 residues. V was shortened by 2 bases and J by 4 bases, with 9 bases between the two germline ends. The germline V gene has CDR1 SGHRS and CDR2 YFSETQ. The CDR3 region is CASSFGSGETQYF. As DNA, the CDR3 is TGCGCCAGCAGCTTCGGGTCCGGAGAGACCCAGTACTTC.

This rearrangement joins TRBV28 to TRBJ2-7, with D unclear. V was shortened by 8 bases and J by 4 bases, with 18 bases between the two germline ends. This CDR3 is built from 14 residues. Germline assignment: CDR1 MDHEN and CDR2 SYDVKM. The chain's CDR3 is CASLRTLPHYEQYF. DNA for the CDR3: TGTGCCAGCCTACGTACACTTCCCCATTACGAGCAGTACTTC.